This T cell receptor beta chain was sequenced in a study of blood T cell repertoires in COVID-19. For the study at large: From the United States, Italy and Spain came samples of acute and convalescent COVID-19.

The CDR3 runs to 15 residues. Germline V lookup: CDR1 SGHRS, CDR2 YFSETQ. After removal of 4 bases from V and 2 bases from J, the junction contained 8 bases not matched to a gene. Seattle-derived patients entered the study during active infection and were followed longitudinally. Per the study methods: Amplified reference gene primers provided the basis for estimating nucleated cell counts. The method was immunoSEQ multiplex PCR; TCRdb's version includes in-frame clones alone and lacks a portion of them. The V and J calls and clone size are taken from that table; D and trimming were inferred from the DNA. The sample gives about 170,000 clones, around four fifths of which show up once; roughly 8.1% is in the top ten.

The material sequenced was peripheral blood. The receptor was derived from a woman aged 80 or older with COVID-19, enrolled during active disease. The chain recombines TRBV5-1 with TRBJ2-5; 7 bases align to TRBD1. CDR3 bases: TGCGCCAGCAGCCCCAGGGGGAGACAGCAAGAGACCCAGTACTTC. This sequence encodes CASSPRGRQQETQYF.